This is a list of T cell receptor beta chains from one sample in a study of T cells after yellow fever vaccination. TCRdb re-derived calls from the 5' RACE reads in MiXCR, one entry per CDR3 protein. The table has a few hundred thousand distinct CDR3 sequences, approximately 10% seen once. The sample consisted of PBMCs, taken on the day of the first yellow fever vaccination. These receptors all stem from a young man who received the YFV17D yellow fever vaccine. CDR3s include the opening cysteine and the closing phenylalanine or tryptophan. Fields, in order: CDR3 DNA, CDR3 protein, D gene, clone size, J gene, V gene. A D gene is named only where the DNA matches it firmly. The listing skips clone size in some rows; elsewhere it reads once, few, many or a size class.

TGTGCCACCATCCCAGGGGGGTCCTACAATGAGCAGTTCTTC	CATIPGGSYNEQFF	.	.	TRBJ2-1	TRBV5-4
TGTGCCAGCAGCCGCGTCGGGGGCTCGGAGAACACTGAAGCTTTCTTT	CASSRVGGSENTEAFF	.	.	TRBJ1-1	TRBV7-9
TGTGCCAGCGGGTTGACTCAGAACACCGGGGAGCTGTTTTTT	CASGLTQNTGELFF	.	.	TRBJ2-2	TRBV12-3/TRBV12-4
TGTGCCAGCAGTCTCCACGTGGTACTAGCCGTGCATGAGCAGTTCTTC	CASSLHVVLAVHEQFF	.	.	TRBJ2-1	TRBV12-3/TRBV12-4
TGTGCCATCCGTGAGGGGGGGAGCGACGAGCAGTACTTC	CAIREGGSDEQYF	.	few	TRBJ2-7	TRBV10-3
TGTGCCTCCACGTTATCGACGGCAGCCTACGAGCAGTACTTC	CASTLSTAAYEQYF	.	.	TRBJ2-7	TRBV3-1
TGTGCCAGCAGCTTACAAAACTATAATTCACCCCTCCACTTT	CASSLQNYNSPLHF	.	.	TRBJ1-6	TRBV11-2
TGTGCCAGCAGCCAAGATATAACTAGCGGGGGGTACAATGAGCAGTTCTTC	CASSQDITSGGYNEQFF	TRBD2	.	TRBJ2-1	TRBV3-1
TGCAGCGTTCCGGGCGGGCATCCCGGGGAGCTGTTTTTT	CSVPGGHPGELFF	.	many	TRBJ2-2	TRBV29-1
TGCGCCAGCACCCCGAGGGGGGACTATGGCTACACCTTC	CASTPRGDYGYTF	.	.	TRBJ1-2	TRBV4-3
TGTGCCAGCAGTGAAACAGGGCCATCCCAAAACATTCAGTACTTC	CASSETGPSQNIQYF	.	few	TRBJ2-4	TRBV25-1
TGTGCCAGCAGTTCTGGGGGCGGTAGTCAGCCCCAGCATTTT	CASSSGGGSQPQHF	.	.	TRBJ1-5	TRBV12-3/TRBV12-4
TGCGCCAGCAGCCAAGATCGGCAGGTGGGGAATGAAAAACTGTTTTTT	CASSQDRQVGNEKLFF	.	few	TRBJ1-4	TRBV4-3
TGTGCCAGCTCACCAACGGGCGACAGGACCGGGGAGCTGTTTTTT	CASSPTGDRTGELFF	.	.	TRBJ2-2	TRBV18
TGTGCCAGCAGCTTAGTCGGGTGGAACACCGGGGAGCTGTTTTTT	CASSLVGWNTGELFF	.	.	TRBJ2-2	TRBV7-2
TGTGCCAGCAGCAGGTATAATCCCTTTGAAGCTTTCTTT	CASSRYNPFEAFF	.	few	TRBJ1-1	TRBV7-9
TGCAGTGCCCCTGCGACTAGCGGGGGTTACAATGAGCAGTTCTTC	CSAPATSGGYNEQFF	TRBD2	few	TRBJ2-1	TRBV20-1
TGCAGTGCTAGAGATTATCGGAGGCGTGACGGGGAGCTGTTTTTT	CSARDYRRRDGELFF	.	few	TRBJ2-2	TRBV20-1
TGCAGTGCTAGAGAGACCGGGACCGCGAACGGCTACACCTTC	CSARETGTANGYTF	.	few	TRBJ1-2	TRBV20-1
TGTGCCAGCAGCTCAACGCAAATGAGGGCTGAAGCTTTCTTT	CASSSTQMRAEAFF	.	few	TRBJ1-1	TRBV7-2
TGCAGCGCCGGACCGGGTGGCAATCAGCCCCAGCATTTT	CSAGPGGNQPQHF	.	.	TRBJ1-5	TRBV29-1
TGCGCCAGCAGTGAGACGTGGGACAAGCCCCAGCATTTT	CASSETWDKPQHF	.	few	TRBJ1-5	TRBV10-1
TGTGCCAGCAGCTCTATTCAGGGCCAGCCCCAGCATTTT	CASSSIQGQPQHF	.	.	TRBJ1-5	TRBV5-5
TGTGCCTGGAATTTAGCGGGGGACCGGGACATTCAGTACTTC	CAWNLAGDRDIQYF	TRBD2	few	TRBJ2-4	TRBV30
TGTGCCAGCAGCCCTGGACAGACATTTCAAGAGACCCAGTACTTC	CASSPGQTFQETQYF	.	many	TRBJ2-5	TRBV3-1
TGTGCCAGCAGGGAAAATGAAAAACTGTTTTTT	CASRENEKLFF	.	.	TRBJ1-4	TRBV2
TGTGCCAGCAGCCTCCGACCTGGGAATGAGCAGTTCTTC	CASSLRPGNEQFF	.	.	TRBJ2-1	TRBV5-5
TGTGCCATCAGTGGACGGACTAGCGGGGGGGCAGATACGCAGTATTTT	CAISGRTSGGADTQYF	TRBD2	few	TRBJ2-3	TRBV10-3
TGTGCCAGCAGCTTGGACGGGGGTTTAAGGAAGACCCAGTACTTC	CASSLDGGLRKTQYF	.	few	TRBJ2-5	TRBV5-6
TGCAGCGTGCGTTGGGGGTCGTACACTGAAGCTTTCTTT	CSVRWGSYTEAFF	.	many	TRBJ1-1	TRBV29-1
TGCGCCAGCAGCACCGGGACAGGCAATTCACCCCTCCACTTT	CASSTGTGNSPLHF	TRBD1	many	TRBJ1-6	TRBV5-1
TGCGCCAGCACGGAGCGGGGTGTGGATAATTCACCCCTCCACTTT	CASTERGVDNSPLHF	.	.	TRBJ1-6	TRBV5-1
TGTGCCACCAGCAGAGCGGGTCTGGGAGAGACCCAGTACTTC	CATSRAGLGETQYF	.	few	TRBJ2-5	TRBV15
TGTGCCAGCAGCGCGGTCAGGGACACTGAAGCTTTCTTT	CASSAVRDTEAFF	.	few	TRBJ1-1	TRBV7-2
TGTGCCAGCAGCCAGTTCCTGTACTATGGCTACACCTTC	CASSQFLYYGYTF	.	few	TRBJ1-2	TRBV3-1
TGTGCCAGCAGCTTATCGCTAGCGGGGTCCTACAATGAGCAGTTCTTC	CASSLSLAGSYNEQFF	TRBD2	many	TRBJ2-1	TRBV7-9
TGTGCCAGCAGCGTAGATCAGGCCAGAGGGGAGACCCAGTACTTC	CASSVDQARGETQYF	.	.	TRBJ2-5	TRBV9
TGTGCCAGCAGTTTAAGAGACTATCAGCCCCAGCATTTT	CASSLRDYQPQHF	.	.	TRBJ1-5	TRBV28
TGCAGTGCTAGGCAAGTGATTAGCTCCTACAATGAGCAGTTCTTC	CSARQVISSYNEQFF	.	many	TRBJ2-1	TRBV20-1
TGTGCCAGCAGCTACGACCAAACAGATACGCAGTATTTT	CASSYDQTDTQYF	.	.	TRBJ2-3	TRBV7-2
TGCGCCAGCAGCCCTAGGACAGTTAACCTGAACACTGAAGCTTTCTTT	CASSPRTVNLNTEAFF	.	.	TRBJ1-1	TRBV5-1
TGTGCCAGCAGTGGATACAGGGATTACAATGAGCAGTTCTTC	CASSGYRDYNEQFF	.	many	TRBJ2-1	TRBV12-3/TRBV12-4
TGTGCCAGCAGCCCTGGGGCAGGGGTTGAAAAACTGTTTTTT	CASSPGAGVEKLFF	.	few	TRBJ1-4	TRBV7-9
TGTGCCAGCAGCGGACAGGGATATGAGCAGTTCTTC	CASSGQGYEQFF	TRBD1	.	TRBJ2-1	TRBV9
TGTGCCAGCAGCTTAAGGGGGGTAGAAAAACTGTTTTTT	CASSLRGVEKLFF	.	.	TRBJ1-4	TRBV7-2
TGCGCCAGCAGCGGAATCTCAGGGTTGGAGGGCACAGATACGCAGTATTTT	CASSGISGLEGTDTQYF	.	.	TRBJ2-3	TRBV5-1
TGTGCCTGGAGCGCAGGGGGCGGGGAAGATACGCAGTATTTT	CAWSAGGGEDTQYF	TRBD1	.	TRBJ2-3	TRBV30
TGCGCCAGCAGTGAGTACCCCTCGATCGGGGGGACCTACAATGAGCAGTTCTTC	CASSEYPSIGGTYNEQFF	TRBD2	.	TRBJ2-1	TRBV10-2
TGTGCCAGCAGGGCGGGAGGGTGGACCTACAATGAGCAGTTCTTC	CASRAGGWTYNEQFF	.	.	TRBJ2-1	TRBV21-1
TGCAGCGTTGGGGACAGGGGCTACGAGCAGTACTTC	CSVGDRGYEQYF	TRBD1	few	TRBJ2-7	TRBV29-1
TGCGCCAGCACCGGGACAGGGGCTAACTATGGCTACACCTTC	CASTGTGANYGYTF	TRBD1	.	TRBJ1-2	TRBV4-1
TGCGCCAGCAGCCAGAGGCGGAAGGAGACCCAGTACTTC	CASSQRRKETQYF	.	.	TRBJ2-5	TRBV4-1
TGTGCCAGCAGCCAAGATCACGACAGGGGCGGTACTGAAGCTTTCTTT	CASSQDHDRGGTEAFF	TRBD1	many	TRBJ1-1	TRBV4-2
TGTGCCAGCAGTCCCTCGGGCCCCAGCTCCTACAATGAGCAGTTCTTC	CASSPSGPSSYNEQFF	.	many	TRBJ2-1	TRBV28
TGCGCCAGCAGCCAAGAGTCCCACCGGACGTGGTACTTC	CASSQESHRTWYF	.	.	TRBJ2-4	TRBV4-1
TGTGCCAGCAAGATCCGGGACTCAGATACGCAGTATTTT	CASKIRDSDTQYF	.	.	TRBJ2-3	TRBV6-6
TGTGCCAGCAGCGTAGAGGTAGTGGGCGGTACGCAGTATTTT	CASSVEVVGGTQYF	.	.	TRBJ2-3	TRBV9
TGTGCCAGCAGTCAGTCGCGGGACCCCACGAACACCGGGGAGCTGTTTTTT	CASSQSRDPTNTGELFF	.	.	TRBJ2-2	TRBV7-9
TGTGCCAGCAGCAACGGACAGGGCGGGTTCAGTGAAAAACTGTTTTTT	CASSNGQGGFSEKLFF	TRBD1	.	TRBJ1-4	TRBV7-2
TGCAGCGTTGATACGACAGAGGGGAACACTGAAGCTTTCTTT	CSVDTTEGNTEAFF	.	many	TRBJ1-1	TRBV29-1